A single sample is the source of the 13 T cell receptor beta chains below, sequenced in a study of OX40 agonist ivuxolimab in advanced cancers. Measured with immunoSEQ multiplex PCR; TCRdb has only the in-frame clones, and not every one. Of roughly 16,000 clones in the sample, 77% are singletons; the top ten hold 9.5% to 15%. Sequences were derived from CD4+ or CD8+ T cells sorted from blood, sampled in a trial of the OX40 agonist ivuxolimab. The receptor source for this set is an adult with an advanced solid tumor such as melanoma, head and neck, liver or kidney cancer.

The rearrangement uses TRBV13 and TRBJ2-1, with D tentatively TRBD2 (6 bases). CDR1 is PRHDT, CDR2 FYEKMQ, per germline (reference sequence). Trimming cost V 3 bases and J 2 bases, with 14 bases left between them. The CDR3 loop spans 16 amino acids. Written as DNA, the CDR3 is TGTGCCAGCAGCTTGGAGGGATCCCTGCCCTACAATGAGCAGTTCTTC. Its protein product is CASSLEGSLPYNEQFF.

This sequence joins TRBV5-5 and TRBJ1-1; D is perhaps TRBD1 (5 bases). Trimming shortened V by 0 bases and J by 8 bases, and 11 bases separated the two germline ends. Looked up from germline, CDR1 is SGHKS and CDR2 is YYEKEE (reference sequence). The CDR3 totals 13 residues. The CDR3 loop reads CASSLGWGSEAFF. DNA for the CDR3: TGTGCCAGCAGCTTGGGTTGGGGCAGCGAAGCTTTCTTT.

This chain connects TRBV4-1 to TRBJ2-5; TRBD1 might be the D (6 bases). The V end was cut by 0 bases, the J end by 0 bases, with 8 bases between. The CDR3 consists of 15 residues. The germline gives CDR1 MGHRA, CDR2 YSYEKL. The CDR3 protein is CASSQERDNQETQYF. CDR3 nucleotides: TGCGCCAGCAGCCAAGAACGGGACAACCAAGAGACCCAGTACTTC.

In this sample, this clone turned up a few times. The J gene is TRBJ2-1, the V gene TRBV4-3, with D perhaps matching TRBD1 or TRBD2 (6 bases each). Germline-derived CDR1 and CDR2 are LGHNA and YSLEER. Trimming took 1 base from V and 6 from J, leaving 13 bases between them. CDR3 length: 15 amino acids. This CDR3 is CASSQGPRGANEQFF. Here the CDR3 DNA reads TGCGCCAGCAGCCAAGGGCCGAGGGGGGCCAATGAGCAGTTCTTC.

The rearrangement uses TRBV5-1 and TRBJ2-1, with TRBD2 as a possible D gene (7 bases). V lost 4 bases to trimming and J lost 8 bases, with 28 bases between them. The CDR3 extends over 18 amino acids. The germline CDR1 and CDR2 sequences are SGHRS and YFSETQ. CDR3 DNA: TGCGCCAGCAGCCCCTTTGGGGGGGCCCCCGCCCTGGTGGATGAGCAGTTCTTC. As protein: CASSPFGGAPALVDEQFF.

This clone was recorded only once. The rearrangement links TRBV6-1 to TRBJ2-7; tentatively, D is TRBD2 (6 bases). Trimming left V 6 bases short and J 2 bases short, with 11 bases between. CDR1 is MNHNS and CDR2 is SASEGT in the germline V gene. The CDR3 runs 13 residues. This CDR3 reads CASRTRQTYEQYF. The CDR3 DNA reads as TGTGCCAGCAGGACTAGACAGACCTACGAGCAGTACTTC.

The chain uses TRBV14 and TRBJ2-7; 9 nucleotides line up with TRBD1. V was clipped by 3 bases and J by 1 base; unmatched bases: 13. CDR1 is SGHDN and CDR2 is FVKESK in the germline V gene. This CDR3 is 18 amino acids long. In DNA form, the CDR3 reads TGTGCCAGCAGCCACGGGCCGACGGGACAGGGCCCGTCCTACGAGCAGTACTTC. It codes for CASSHGPTGQGPSYEQYF. Filled out from reference TRBV14 and TRBJ2-7, the complete variable domain reads EAGVTQFPSHSVIEKGQTVTLRCDPISGHDNLYWYRRVMGKEIKFLLHFVKESKQDESGMPNNRFLAERTGGTYSTLKVQPAELEDSGVYFCASSHGPTGQGPSYEQYFGPGTRLTVT.

The chain couples TRBV5-6 to TRBJ1-4, with D perhaps matching TRBD1 (5 bases). Trimming shortened V by 0 bases and J by 6 bases, and 12 bases separated the two germline ends. The CDR3 length is 15 residues. Germline V gene data show CDR1 as SGHDT and CDR2 as YYEEEE. The CDR3 reads CASSLGPGVDEKLFF. The CDR3 region has the DNA TGTGCCAGCAGCTTGGGACCGGGGGTGGATGAAAAACTGTTTTTT. Variable domain in full (rest from reference TRBV5-6 and TRBJ1-4): DAGVTQSPTHLIKTRGQQVTLRCSPKSGHDTVSWYQQALGQGPQFIFQYYEEEERQRGNFPDRFSGHQFPNYSSELNVNALLLGDSALYLCASSLGPGVDEKLFFGSGTQLSVL.

In this sample, this clone turned up a few times. The rearrangement joins TRBV19 to TRBJ2-7; TRBD1 is a possible D gene (6 bases). This CDR3 contains 13 residues. Trimming took 6 bases from V and 3 from J, leaving 12 bases between them. In germline, CDR1 is LNHDA, CDR2 SQIVND (reference sequence). The CDR3 DNA follows: TGTGCCAGTAGGGAACAGGGAAACTACGAGCAGTACTTC. It encodes CASREQGNYEQYF.

The chain joins TRBV7-3 to TRBJ2-1; 7 positions match TRBD2. The germline V gene has CDR1 SGHTA and CDR2 FQGTGA. This CDR3 comprises 15 residues. V lost 0 bases to trimming and J lost 6 bases; unmatched junction nucleotides: 5. CDR3 sequence: CASSLTHGTTNEQFF. As DNA, the CDR3 is TGTGCCAGCAGCTTAACCCACGGGACTACCAATGAGCAGTTCTTC. The variable domain in full, completed from reference TRBV7-3 and TRBJ2-1, reads GAGVSQTPSNKVTEKGKYVELRCDPISGHTALYWYRQSLGQGPEFLIYFQGTGAADDSGLPNDRFFAVRPEGSVSTLKIQRTERGDSAVYLCASSLTHGTTNEQFFGPGTRLTVL.

The chain couples TRBV27 to TRBJ2-7; D is perhaps TRBD1 or TRBD2 (5 bases each). Trimming took 5 bases from V and 3 from J, leaving 14 bases between them. The CDR3 loop spans 14 amino acids. Per the germline V gene, CDR1 is MNHEY and CDR2 is SMNVEV (reference sequence). This chain's CDR3 is CASSPDGASYEQYF. DNA for the CDR3: TGTGCCAGCAGTCCTGACGGGGCAAGCTACGAGCAGTACTTC.

The V call is TRBV19, the J call TRBJ1-5, with D unclear. Trimming removed 10 bases at V and 0 bases at J, with 16 bases between. CDR3 length: 15 amino acids. Per the germline V gene, CDR1 is LNHDA and CDR2 is SQIVND (reference sequence). The CDR3 bases are TGTGCCAATTCCGGACTGTCTTTTAGCAATCAGCCCCAGCATTTT. Translation gives CANSGLSFSNQPQHF.

This chain uses TRBV7-2 with TRBJ2-6, with D uncertain. The V end was cut by 1 base, the J end by 0 bases, with 10 bases between. Germline V gene sequence: CDR1 SGHTA, CDR2 FQGNSA. The CDR3 sequence is 17 residues long. The CDR3 bases are TGTGCCAGCAGCTTAGGTGGATGGGGCTCTGGGGCCAACGTCCTGACTTTC. This translates into CASSLGGWGSGANVLTF. The full variable domain, completed using reference TRBV7-2 and TRBJ2-6, is GAGVSQSPSNKVTEKGKDVELRCDPISGHTALYWYRQSLGQGLEFLIYFQGNSAPDKSGLPSDRFSAERTGGSVSTLTIQRTQQEDSAVYLCASSLGGWGSGANVLTFGAGSRLTVL.